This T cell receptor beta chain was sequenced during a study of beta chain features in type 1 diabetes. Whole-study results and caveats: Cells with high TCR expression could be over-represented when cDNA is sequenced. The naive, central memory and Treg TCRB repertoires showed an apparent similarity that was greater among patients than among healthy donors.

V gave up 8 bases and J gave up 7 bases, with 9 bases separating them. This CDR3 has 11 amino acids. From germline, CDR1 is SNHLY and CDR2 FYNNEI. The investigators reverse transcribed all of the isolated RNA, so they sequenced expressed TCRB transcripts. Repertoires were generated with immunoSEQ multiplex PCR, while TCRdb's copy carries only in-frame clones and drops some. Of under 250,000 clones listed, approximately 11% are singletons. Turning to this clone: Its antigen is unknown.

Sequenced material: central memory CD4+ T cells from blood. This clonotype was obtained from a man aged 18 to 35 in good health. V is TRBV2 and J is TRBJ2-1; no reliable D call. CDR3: CASSYVNEQFF. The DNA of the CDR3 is TGTGCCAGCTCGTATGTGAATGAGCAGTTCTTC.